This TCR beta chain was identified during a study of T cell changes during pregnancy in multiple sclerosis. Per the germline V gene, CDR1 is GTSNPN and CDR2 is SVGIG (reference sequence). The CDR3 consists of 15 residues. V trimming: 0 bases; J trimming: 4 bases; junction bases outside the gene matches: 7. Profiled with immunoSEQ multiplex PCR; TCRdb holds only in-frame clones, not every one. Among fewer than 50,000 clones, 90% were seen once, and the ten largest hold roughly 4.5%. The source of this sequence is a female donor in good health, enrolled as a control in a pregnancy study. The J gene is TRBJ2-3, the V gene TRBV30; 7 bases match TRBD2. Here the sequenced sample was peripheral blood, taken in the second trimester of pregnancy. This chain's CDR3 is CAWSVGGTGADTQYF. In DNA form, the CDR3 reads TGTGCCTGGAGTGTGGGAGGGACGGGCGCAGATACGCAGTATTTT.